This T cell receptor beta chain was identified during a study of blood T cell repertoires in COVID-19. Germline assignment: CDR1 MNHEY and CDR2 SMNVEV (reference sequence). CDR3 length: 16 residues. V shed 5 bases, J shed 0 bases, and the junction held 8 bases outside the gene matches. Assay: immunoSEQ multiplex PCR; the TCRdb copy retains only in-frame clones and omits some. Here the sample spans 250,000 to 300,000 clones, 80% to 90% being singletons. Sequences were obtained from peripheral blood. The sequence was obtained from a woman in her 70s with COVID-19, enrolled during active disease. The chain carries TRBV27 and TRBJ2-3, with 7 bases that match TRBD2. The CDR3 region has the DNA TGTGCCAGCAGTCCCGGTGATAGCGGGAGCACAGATACGCAGTATTTT. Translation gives CASSPGDSGSTDTQYF.